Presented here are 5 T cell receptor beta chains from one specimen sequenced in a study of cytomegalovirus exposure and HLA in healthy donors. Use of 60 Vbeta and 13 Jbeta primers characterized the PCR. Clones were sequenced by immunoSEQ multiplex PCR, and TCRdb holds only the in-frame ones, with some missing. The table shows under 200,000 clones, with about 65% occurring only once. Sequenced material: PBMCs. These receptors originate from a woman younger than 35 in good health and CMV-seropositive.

CDR3 region: CASSAIGGPLETQYF. The CDR3 DNA is TGTGCCAGCAGTGCAATCGGGGGGCCTCTAGAGACCCAGTACTTC. The chain couples TRBV6-4 to TRBJ2-5; D possibly corresponds to TRBD2 (7 bases). There are 15 residues in the CDR3. The germline gives CDR1 MRHNA, CDR2 SNTAGT. The V gene lost 4 bases and the J gene lost 4 bases, with 16 bases spanning the gap.

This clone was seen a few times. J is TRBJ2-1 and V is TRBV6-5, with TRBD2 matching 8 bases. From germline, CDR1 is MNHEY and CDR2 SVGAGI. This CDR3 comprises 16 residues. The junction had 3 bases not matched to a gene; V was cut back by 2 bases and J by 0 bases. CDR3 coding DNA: TGTGCCAGCAGTTACCGGAGCGGGAGCTCCTACAATGAGCAGTTCTTC. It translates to CASSYRSGSSYNEQFF.

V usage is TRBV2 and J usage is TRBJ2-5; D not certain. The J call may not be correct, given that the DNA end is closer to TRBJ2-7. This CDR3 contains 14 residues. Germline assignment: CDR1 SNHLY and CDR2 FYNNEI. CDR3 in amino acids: CASHPSGNRYEQYF. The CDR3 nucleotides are TGTGCCAGCCACCCGTCGGGTAACCGCTACGAGCAGTACTTC.

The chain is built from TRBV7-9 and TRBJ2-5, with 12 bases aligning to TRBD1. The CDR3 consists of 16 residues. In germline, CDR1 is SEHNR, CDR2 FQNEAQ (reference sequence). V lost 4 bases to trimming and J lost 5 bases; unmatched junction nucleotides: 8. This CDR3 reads CASSSRDRGPRETQYF. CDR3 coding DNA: TGTGCCAGCAGCTCCCGGGACAGGGGGCCTCGCGAGACCCAGTACTTC.

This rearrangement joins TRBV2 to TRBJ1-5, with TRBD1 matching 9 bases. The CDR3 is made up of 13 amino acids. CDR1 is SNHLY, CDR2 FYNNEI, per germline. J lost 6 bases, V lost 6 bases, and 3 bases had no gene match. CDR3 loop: CASRTGGIQPQHF. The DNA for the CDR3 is TGTGCCAGCAGAACAGGGGGCATTCAGCCCCAGCATTTT.